This T cell receptor (beta chain) was profiled in a study of OX40 agonist ivuxolimab in advanced cancers. Turning to the overall study: Ivuxolimab was an agonistic, fully human IgG2 monoclonal antibody directed against OX40 (CD134), a costimulatory receptor. Intravenous ivuxolimab was administered to patients every 2 weeks at six dose levels: 0.01, 0.1, 0.3, 1.5, 3 and 10 mg/kg. Among the 50 to 55 dose-escalation patients, roughly 20 had hepatocellular carcinoma, roughly 15 melanoma, 9 renal cell carcinoma and 9 head and neck cancer. The dose-escalation cohort was approximately 83% male with a mean age of roughly 62 years, ranging from roughly 20 to 80. Prior anti-PD-1, anti-PD-L1 or anti-CTLA-4 therapy was permitted, and roughly two fifths of dose-escalation patients had received checkpoint inhibitors. Partial responses were achieved by three dose-escalation patients, of whom one had hepatocellular carcinoma and two had cutaneous melanoma. Peripheral TCRbeta sequencing aimed to test whether ivuxolimab altered TCR sequence diversity and caused clonal T-cell expansion. The paper covers the monotherapy dose-escalation part of the phase I ivuxolimab trial, which included N ≈ 52 patients.

This clone was found a few times. The antigen it recognizes is unknown. Per-nucleotide qualities are absent, and no much larger clonotype sits a single base away. Overall study outcomes, separate from this receptor: After ivuxolimab, CD8+ T cells had more expanded clones than CD4+ T cells on average. At doses of 0.1 to 3.0 mg/kg, clonal expansion of both CD4+ and CD8+ blood T cells was observed from baseline to week 6. Antigen specificity was not determined for the clonally expanded peripheral T cells. Low levels of normalized T-cell clonal expansion were also seen in some nonresponding patients. In the 0.1-3.0 mg/kg groups, partial responders were among the patients with the lowest normalized peripheral clonal expansion, particularly in CD8+ T cells.

Taken from the germline V gene, the CDR1 and CDR2 loops are SGHRS and YFSETQ. Inclusive of the bounding cysteine and phenylalanine, the CDR3 is 15 residues long. Only the CDR3 part of the read is kept: 45 bases, read in frame from the first base. V gives up 4 bases and J gives up 6 bases, and the segment between their germline ends measures 17 bases. To sequence the TCRbeta CDR3 region, genomic DNA was isolated from the sorted cells. The immunoSEQ Assay was used to sequence the TCRbeta CDR3 regions. Entries here come from immuneACCESS through TCRdb and include only in-frame sequences with V and J called. Some clones fail to appear in such tables; in the studies checked, an unresolved V gene covers under half of the shortfall, and the cause of the remainder is unknown. Counted in this sample were about 89,000 clones; about 86% of them appeared once. The ten top clones hold 6% to 8% of the sample. Patients with autoimmune disease history or receiving systemic immunosuppression were excluded from the trial. In every dose cohort, peripheral blood was drawn for TCR sequencing at baseline, cycle 4 day 1, and cycle 7 day 1. The samples were drawn from a first-in-human, open-label, multicenter phase I dose-escalation trial of ivuxolimab. Adults with locally advanced or metastatic melanoma, renal cell, hepatocellular, or head and neck squamous cell carcinoma were enrolled in the trial. Before TCR sequencing, CD4+ T cells and CD8+ T cells from peripheral blood were sorted into separate populations.

The TCR comes from an adult with an advanced solid tumor such as melanoma, head and neck, liver or kidney cancer. This receptor chain uses TRBV5-1 and TRBJ2-1; the best D guess is TRBD1, with 6 bases matching. Sequenced here: CD4+ or CD8+ T cells sorted from blood, sampled in a trial of the OX40 agonist ivuxolimab. The DNA is as follows: TGCGCCAGCAGCGGTGGGGGACAAACTACCAATGAGCAGTTCTTC. This codes for CASSGGGQTTNEQFF.